This T cell receptor (beta chain) was identified during a study of tumor-infiltrating lymphocytes in primary liver carcinoma. Study details: Tumors were staged T1-T3 N0M0 and measured 4.2 to 10 cm across. Study findings and constraints: Tumor top-250-clone fraction significantly exceeded that of blood (p = 0.039).

This CDR3 comprises 15 residues. Germline V gene lookup returns CDR1 SQVTM and CDR2 ANQGSEA. Regarding this clonotype: Its antigen is currently unknown. An end of the junction differs from the germline gene, which may be a read error.

Starting material of 500 ng total RNA yielded TCR beta cDNA via a constant-region primer. Three nested multiplex PCR rounds, a slightly modified ARM-PCR, produced the libraries for TCR beta. Investigators reported that the first two PCR rounds, at 9 to 11 cycles each, used TRBV1-TRBV30 forward primers with a C-beta reverse primer. TCRdb reprocessed the multiplex PCR reads with MiXCR, giving one entry per CDR3 protein. The sample consists of 95,000 to 100,000 distinct CDR3 sequences, around two thirds of them appearing once. Co-extracting RNA and DNA was done with roughly 17-34 mg of unsorted bulk tissue as input. Sampling of each tumor involved five separate regions.

The sequencing input was liver tumor tissue from sampling region 2. Subset: tumor region T2, inferior pole. The source is a woman aged 60-70 years with primary liver carcinoma and hepatitis B virus infection. This rearrangement joins TRBV29-1 to TRBJ1-1; D perhaps matches TRBD1 (5 bases). The CDR3 loop is CSVGGGFDMKTEALF. The CDR3 DNA reads as TGCAGCGTTGGGGGGGGGTTCGACATGAAAACTGAAGCTTTATTT.